This is a list of T cell receptor beta chains from one sample in a study of Ad26.COV2.S vaccination and SARS-CoV-2 variants. Generated by immunoSEQ multiplex PCR, the TCRdb table keeps only in-frame clones and is missing some. The sample contains fewer than 900,000 clones, more than 70% of which appear only once. The source material was peripheral blood, sampled in a trial of Ad26.COV2.S vaccine versus placebo. The receptor set was obtained from a person aged 18-65 years who received the Ad26.COV2.S COVID-19 vaccine or a placebo. Both conserved end residues are part of each CDR3. D genes are given only for firm matches. Clone sizes are given selectively: once, few, many, or a class where the clone is expanded.

>once|TRBV3-1/TRBV3-2|TRBJ2-4|NA
CASSQVWGSLEYF
TGTGCCAGCAGCCAAGTATGGGGGTCGCTTGAGTACTTC
>NA|TRBV11-3|TRBJ2-2|NA
CASTGNTGELFF
TGTGCCAGCACGGGAAACACCGGGGAGCTGTTTTTT
>NA|TRBV5-1|TRBJ2-3|NA
CASSLVGDTQYF
TGCGCCAGCAGCTTAGTGGGAGATACGCAGTATTTT
>NA|TRBV2|TRBJ2-2|TRBD1
CASSHGTANTGELFF
TGTGCCAGCAGCCACGGGACAGCGAACACCGGGGAGCTGTTTTTT
>NA|TRBV6-5|TRBJ1-5|NA
CASEHPSNQPQHF
TGTGCCAGCGAACACCCCAGCAATCAGCCCCAGCATTTT
>NA|TRBV24-1|TRBJ2-5|NA
CATSGSSGHQETQYF
TGTGCCACCAGTGGGTCTAGTGGACACCAAGAGACCCAGTACTTC
>NA|TRBV19|TRBJ2-5|NA
CASSSPGGPNRETQYF
TGTGCCAGTAGTTCCCCTGGCGGGCCCAACCGAGAGACCCAGTACTTC
>once|TRBV4-1|TRBJ2-7|NA
CASSQGLQAIYEQYF
TGCGCCAGCAGCCAAGGGCTACAGGCGATATACGAGCAGTACTTC
>NA|TRBV6-5|TRBJ2-7|NA
CASHSRFYGQYF
TGTGCCAGCCACAGTCGTTTCTACGGGCAGTACTTC
>NA|TRBV30|TRBJ1-1|NA
CAWNPGGFTEAFF
TGTGCCTGGAACCCTGGGGGTTTCACTGAAGCTTTCTTT
>NA|TRBV4-1|TRBJ2-7|NA
CASSHAVRGKGTYEQYF
TGCGCCAGCAGCCATGCCGTTCGGGGGAAGGGGACCTACGAGCAGTACTTC
>few|TRBV6-6|TRBJ2-3|TRBD1
CASSAPTGDGPDTQYF
TGTGCCAGCAGCGCCCCGACAGGGGATGGTCCAGATACGCAGTATTTT
>NA|TRBV4-3|TRBJ2-7|TRBD1
CASSQHIGDSYSYEQYF
TGCGCCAGCAGCCAACACATCGGGGACAGTTACTCCTACGAGCAGTACTTC
>NA|TRBV18|TRBJ2-7|TRBD1
CASSQEQGATQEQYF
TGTGCCAGCTCACAAGAACAGGGGGCTACCCAGGAGCAGTACTTC
>NA|TRBV15|TRBJ2-2|TRBD1
CATSRVGQGHTGELFF
TGTGCCACCAGCAGAGTTGGACAGGGGCACACCGGGGAGCTGTTTTTT
>NA|TRBV3-1/TRBV3-2|TRBJ1-1|NA
CASSLGNTEAFF
TGTGCCAGCAGCCTAGGGAACACTGAAGCTTTCTTT
>NA|TRBV2|TRBJ1-6|TRBD1
CASRLRGLSYNSPLHF
TGTGCCAGCAGACTCAGGGGGCTCTCCTATAATTCACCCCTCCACTTT
>NA|TRBV24-1|TRBJ1-2|NA
CATSDAGTSGYTF
TGTGCCACCAGTGACGCCGGGACGAGTGGCTACACCTTC
>NA|TRBV21-1|TRBJ1-3|NA
CASSKLRGRAGNTIYF
TGTGCCAGCAGCAAACTAAGGGGTAGAGCTGGAAACACCATATATTTT
>NA|TRBV3-1/TRBV3-2|TRBJ1-1|NA
CASSRGGVTEAFF
TGTGCCAGCAGCCGCGGAGGTGTGACTGAAGCTTTCTTT
>NA|TRBV2|TRBJ2-7|NA
CASSDLEVEQYF
TGTGCCAGCAGTGACCTAGAGGTCGAGCAGTACTTC
>NA|TRBV7-8|TRBJ1-3|NA
CASRFDQLEGNTIYF
TGTGCCAGCAGATTTGACCAGCTGGAGGGAAACACCATATATTTT
>few|TRBV6-5|TRBJ1-1|NA
CASSYQRIMNTEAFF
TGTGCCAGCTCTTATCAGAGAATTATGAACACTGAAGCTTTCTTT
>NA|TRBV19|TRBJ1-5|NA
CASSMRQGSNQPQHF
TGTGCCAGTAGTATGAGGCAGGGGAGCAATCAGCCCCAGCATTTT
>NA|TRBV14|TRBJ1-3|NA
CASSPWTAGNTIYF
TGTGCCAGCAGCCCCTGGACAGCTGGAAACACCATATATTTT
>NA|TRBV7-2|TRBJ1-2|TRBD1
CASRRGTGDGYTF
TGTGCCAGCAGGAGGGGGACAGGTGATGGCTACACCTTC
>NA|TRBV6-5|TRBJ2-7|TRBD1
CASSNPYFTGGEQYF
TGTGCCAGCAGCAACCCATACTTTACAGGGGGGGAGCAGTACTTC
>NA|TRBV13|TRBJ1-4|NA
CASSDSLRDEKLFF
TGTGCCAGCAGCGACAGTCTTAGGGATGAAAAACTGTTTTTT
>NA|TRBV6-6|TRBJ2-3|TRBD2
CASSPSSGGAANTDTQYF
TGTGCCAGCAGTCCATCTAGCGGGGGGGCCGCGAACACAGATACGCAGTATTTT